What follows are 8 T cell receptor beta chains derived from one specimen sequenced in a study of blood T cell repertoires in COVID-19. TCRdb keeps only in-frame clones here, not all; method: immunoSEQ multiplex PCR. The table shows 110,000 to 150,000 clones, with around 88% occurring only once. Sequenced: peripheral blood. Every receptor here comes from a woman aged 55-70 years with acute or convalescent COVID-19.

The chain is built from TRBV4-1 and TRBJ1-5; maybe TRBD1 (6 bases). There are 14 residues in the CDR3. Deletions cut 3 bases from V and 4 bases from J, with 10 bases between. Germline CDR1 and CDR2: MGHRA and YSYEKL. The CDR3, as DNA: TGCGCCAGCAGCCATAGGACAGTTAATCAGCCCCAGCATTTT. Translating it yields CASSHRTVNQPQHF.

The J gene is TRBJ2-7, the V gene TRBV10-3, with D maybe TRBD1 (6 bases). The CDR3 is 12 amino acids. CDR1 and CDR2 (germline): ENHRY, SYGVKD. V was cut by 6 bases and J by 5 bases, with 11 bases left in between. CDR3 bases: TGTGCCATCAGCACTACAGGGAACGAGCAGTACTTC. Its translation: CAISTTGNEQYF.

This clone appeared a single time. The V and J genes are TRBV7-2 and TRBJ2-5; 10 bases agree with TRBD2. Trimming at V came to 1 base and at J to 4 bases, leaving 9 bases not matched to a gene. CDR1 is SGHTA, CDR2 FQGNSA, per germline. The CDR3 runs to 17 residues. CDR3 amino acids: CASSLVGSGGAGETQYF. CDR3 coding DNA: TGTGCCAGCAGCTTAGTAGGCAGCGGGGGGGCAGGAGAGACCCAGTACTTC.

The chain uses TRBV6-4 and TRBJ1-2; 7 bases map to TRBD1. V gave up 5 bases and J gave up 4 bases; unmatched junction bases: 4. This CDR3 contains 13 residues. Germline CDR1 reads MRHNA; CDR2 reads SNTAGT. The CDR3 DNA sequence: TGTGCCAGCAGTCTCGGACAGGTCTATGGCTACACCTTC. Translated, it gives CASSLGQVYGYTF.

The CDR3 coding sequence is TGTGCCAGCAGTGACAGGCTGAACACTGAAGCTTTCTTT. Protein product: CASSDRLNTEAFF. The V call is TRBV2, the J call TRBJ1-1; the D is unclear. Germline-derived CDR1 and CDR2 are SNHLY and FYNNEI. Trimming removed 3 bases from V and 0 bases from J, with 5 bases in between. CDR3 length: 13 residues.

This clone was observed once. The V gene is TRBV18, the J gene TRBJ2-3; TRBD1 matches at 8 bases. Germline V gene data show CDR1 as KGHSH and CDR2 as LQKENI. Unmatched junction bases numbered 4, after V lost 0 bases and J lost 5 bases. This CDR3 region has 15 residues. This CDR3 is CASSPPTGGKDTQYF. CDR3 DNA sequence: TGTGCCAGCTCACCACCCACAGGGGGGAAAGATACGCAGTATTTT. Combining the CDR3 with reference TRBV18 and TRBJ2-3 gives the whole variable domain NAGVMQNPRHLVRRRGQEARLRCSPMKGHSHVYWYRQLPEEGLKFMVYLQKENIIDESGMPKERFSAEFPKEGPSILRIQQVVRGDSAAYFCASSPPTGGKDTQYFGPGTRLTVL.

The chain has TRBV5-1 and TRBJ1-2; the match to TRBD1 covers 8 bases. Trimming removed 5 bases from V and 6 bases from J; junction bases left unmatched: 9. Per germline, CDR1 SGHRS and CDR2 YFSETQ. The CDR3 consists of 14 residues. The CDR3 region is CASRFPTGAHGYTF. CDR3 nucleotide sequence: TGCGCCAGCAGGTTCCCGACAGGGGCGCATGGCTACACCTTC.

The rearrangement links TRBV10-3 to TRBJ2-7; 8 bases are a match to TRBD2. The ends lost 5 bases at V and 4 bases at J; junction bases unmatched: 7. The CDR3 covers 14 residues. Per germline, CDR1 ENHRY and CDR2 SYGVKD. The CDR3 nucleotides read TGTGCCATCAGTCCCGGGACTAGTACGTACGAGCAGTACTTC. Translated, it gives CAISPGTSTYEQYF.